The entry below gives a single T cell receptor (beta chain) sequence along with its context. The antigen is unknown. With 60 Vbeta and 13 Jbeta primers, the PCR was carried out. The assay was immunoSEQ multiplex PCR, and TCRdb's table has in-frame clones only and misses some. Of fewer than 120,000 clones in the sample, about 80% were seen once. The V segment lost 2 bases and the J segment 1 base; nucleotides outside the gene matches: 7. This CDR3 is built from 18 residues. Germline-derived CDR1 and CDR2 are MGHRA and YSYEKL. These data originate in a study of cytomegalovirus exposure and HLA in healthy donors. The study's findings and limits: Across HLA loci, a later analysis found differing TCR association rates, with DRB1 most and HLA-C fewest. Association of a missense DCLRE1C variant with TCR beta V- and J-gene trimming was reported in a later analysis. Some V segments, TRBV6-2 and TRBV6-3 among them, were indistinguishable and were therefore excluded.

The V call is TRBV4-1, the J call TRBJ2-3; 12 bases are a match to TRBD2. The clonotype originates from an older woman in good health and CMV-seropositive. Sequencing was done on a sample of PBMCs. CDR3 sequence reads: CASSQSGLAGGGTDTQYF. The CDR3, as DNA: TGCGCCAGCAGCCAATCTGGTCTAGCGGGAGGGGGCACAGATACGCAGTATTTT.